One sample yielded the 14 T cell receptor beta chains listed below, sequenced in a study of tumor-infiltrating lymphocytes in primary liver carcinoma. The researchers obtained blood RNA from unsorted whole blood and also extracted germline DNA. The researchers produced TCR beta cDNA from roughly 550 ng total RNA with a constant-region primer. TCR beta libraries came from three nested multiplex PCR rounds using slightly modified ARM-PCR. It was with TRBV1-TRBV30 forward primers and a C-beta reverse primer that the first two PCR rounds were run, at around 11 cycles each. TCRdb called the multiplex PCR reads again in MiXCR, with one record for every CDR3 protein. The sample includes about 200,000 distinct CDR3 sequences, around three fifths seen only once; the top ten take 6% to 8.5%. The sequenced material came from peripheral blood. These receptors originate from an older woman with primary liver carcinoma and hepatitis B virus infection.

This chain links TRBV11-3 with TRBJ2-7; tentatively, D is TRBD2 (5 bases). Germline V gene lookup returns CDR1 SGHNT and CDR2 YENEEA. This CDR3 region has 14 residues. The V end was cut by 2 bases, the J end by 5 bases, with 13 bases between. CDR3 protein: CASSLMHTRDEQYF. The CDR3 DNA sequence: TGTGCCAGCAGCTTAATGCATACTAGGGACGAGCAGTACTTC.

Remarks on this clonotype: A read error may account for a junction end that differs from germline. This chain joins TRBV14 and TRBJ1-3; 8 nucleotides agree with TRBD1. Germline CDR1 is SGHDN and CDR2 is FVKESK. The CDR3 has 18 amino acids. DNA of the CDR3: TGTACCAGCAGCCCCCCCGGGACAGGATTCGGGAGTAGAAACACCATATATTTT. This codes for CTSSPPGTGFGSRNTIYF.

A remark on this clonotype: A read error may produce the germline difference seen at one junction end. The V and J genes are TRBV12-3 or TRBV12-4 and TRBJ1-2; tentatively, D is TRBD1 (5 bases). The length of the CDR3 is 16 residues. The CDR3 is CASSFSFSGDGYGYTF. In DNA form, the CDR3 reads TGTGCCAGCAGTTTCTCCTTCTCGGGGGACGGGTATGGTTACACCTTC.

This clonotype showed up many times. The chain has TRBV5-5 and TRBJ2-5; the match to TRBD2 covers 12 bases. Germline V gives CDR1 SGHKS, CDR2 YYEKEE (reference sequence). The CDR3 runs 16 residues. Trimming removed 3 bases from V and 5 bases from J; junction bases left unmatched: 8. CDR3 DNA sequence: TGTGCCAGCAGCTCCAGGACTAGCGGGATAGGTGAGACCCAGTACTTC. Translation gives CASSSRTSGIGETQYF. The complete variable domain, with remaining parts taken from reference TRBV5-5 and TRBJ2-5, reads DAGVTQSPTHLIKTRGQQVTLRCSPISGHKSVSWYQQVLGQGPQFIFQYYEKEERGRGNFPDRFSARQFPNYSSELNVNALLLGDSALYLCASSSRTSGIGETQYFGPGTRLLVL.

This clonotype appeared a single time. This chain joins TRBV10-3 and TRBJ2-5, with 12 bases matching TRBD1. CDR1 and CDR2 (germline): ENHRY, SYGVKD. Germline trimming cut 8 bases from V and 5 bases from J; bases unmatched to any gene: 9. The CDR3 covers 15 residues. The CDR3 bases are TGTGCCATCGGGACAGGGGGCTTCCTCGGGGAGACCCAGTACTTC. This gives the protein CAIGTGGFLGETQYF.

Comment on this clonotype: This may stem from a read error, because a much larger clone lies one nucleotide away. The rearrangement links TRBV6-2 or TRBV6-3 to TRBJ2-7; no reliable D call. Trimming took 2 bases from V and 2 from J, leaving 10 bases between them. Per the germline V gene, CDR1 is MNHEY and CDR2 is SVGEGT. The CDR3 has 14 residues. The CDR3 is CASSYGREAYEQYF. The CDR3 DNA is TGTGCCAGCAGTTACGGGCGTGAGGCCTACGAGCAGTACTTC.

This clonotype was observed a handful of times. The chain is built from TRBV24-1 and TRBJ2-7; tentatively, D is TRBD1 or TRBD2 (5 bases each). CDR3 length equals 15 residues. Trimming cost V 1 base and J 6 bases, with 15 bases left between them. Per the germline V gene, CDR1 is KGHDR and CDR2 is SFDVKD. CDR3 in DNA: TGTGCCACCAGTGATTTTTTGGGGGTAGACTTCGAGCAGTACTTC. Protein product: CATSDFLGVDFEQYF.

As to this clonotype: Germline is not matched at one junction end, which may reflect a read error. The chain combines TRBV11-2 with TRBJ1-2; D is undetermined. This CDR3 has 15 residues. CDR1 SGHAT and CDR2 FQNNGV come from the germline V gene. The CDR3 loop is CACSSVGIGRYGYTF. In DNA form, the CDR3 reads TGTGCCTGCAGCTCGGTAGGGATAGGGCGCTATGGCTACACCTTC.

With respect to this clonotype: Possible read error: a much larger clone is one base away. V is TRBV4-1 and J is TRBJ2-7, with 9 bases that match TRBD1. V gave up 3 bases and J gave up 6 bases; unmatched junction bases: 12. Germline V gene data show CDR1 as MGHRA and CDR2 as YSYEKL. The CDR3 spans 16 residues. DNA for the CDR3: TGCGCCAGCAGCCATCCGCCGGGACAGGGCTACTCCGAGCAGTACTTC. Amino acid sequence: CASSHPPGQGYSEQYF.

To note about this clonotype: Its ends do not fully match the called genes, so a read error is possible. The chain carries TRBV10-3 and TRBJ2-7; tentative D call: TRBD1 (6 bases). CDR3 length: 14 residues. The germline V gene encodes CDR1 ENHRY and CDR2 SYGVKD. CDR3 in DNA: TGTGCCATCACCGCCGGGACACCAACCTACGAGCAGTATTTC. Translating gives CAITAGTPTYEQYF.

This clonotype was counted many times. This chain uses TRBV29-1 with TRBJ1-4; D gene unclear. Trimming shortened V by 7 bases and J by 8 bases, and 8 bases separated the two germline ends. This CDR3 is 10 amino acids long. CDR1 SQVTM and CDR2 ANQGSEA come from the germline V gene. The CDR3 spells CSALSEKLFF. CDR3 in DNA: TGCAGCGCCTTGAGCGAAAAACTGTTTTTT.

A remark on this clonotype: This may come from a read error, since a much larger clone is one base off. This rearrangement joins TRBV5-4 to TRBJ2-3; TRBD2 agrees at 7 bases. The CDR3 consists of 15 residues. Germline CDR1 SGHNT, CDR2 YYREEE (reference sequence). CDR3 sequence reads: CASSSAGGRLDMQYF. CDR3 coding DNA: TGTGCCAGCAGCTCCGCCGGCGGGAGACTAGATATGCAGTATTTT.

Note on this clonotype: A much larger clone differs from this one at a single base, so this may be a read error. The J gene is TRBJ1-5, the V gene TRBV6-5; perhaps TRBD1 as D (5 bases). The CDR3 is made up of 14 amino acids. Germline lookup yields CDR1 MNHEY and CDR2 SVGAGI. CDR3: CASSYRRTRQPQNF. The CDR3 DNA follows: TGTGCCAGCAGTTACCGTAGGACACGTCAGCCCCAGAATTTT.

This clonotype has just a few counts. The CDR3 carries no conserved terminal phenylalanine or tryptophan, so it likely arises from a read error. J is TRBJ2-7 and V is TRBV11-2, with D possibly TRBD2 on 5 matching bases. This CDR3 region has 15 residues. Trimming removed 4 bases from V and 3 bases from J, with 16 bases in between. In germline, CDR1 is SGHAT, CDR2 FQNNGV. In DNA form, the CDR3 reads TGTGCCAGCAGCTCCCGGACTGGGAAGGGCTACGAGCAGTACATC. Protein product: CASSSRTGKGYEQYI.